This T cell receptor beta chain originates from a study of Graves' ophthalmopathy and Graves' hyperthyroidism. The authors amplified TCR beta CDR3 regions from RNA transcripts. After a first-round RT-PCR with HTBI primers, a second-round multiplex PCR was run. TCRdb re-called the multiplex PCR reads with MiXCR, one entry per CDR3 protein. The profile covers hundreds of thousands of distinct CDR3 sequences, with about 38% appearing a single time and 3% to 3.5% taken by the ten largest. This clonotype was detected ten times or more. Between the trimmed V and J ends, which lost 6 bases and 6 bases, there was a span of 17 bases. The V gene's germline CDR1 is SNHLY and CDR2 FYNNEI. The CDR3 covers 14 residues.

The receptor was derived from an adult man with Graves' ophthalmopathy. The rearrangement links TRBV2 to TRBJ1-2; a possible D gene is TRBD1 (6 bases). Sequenced material: peripheral blood. CDR3 loop: CASRQITGSNGYTF. CDR3 bases: TGTGCCAGCAGACAGATAACAGGGTCGAATGGCTACACCTTC.